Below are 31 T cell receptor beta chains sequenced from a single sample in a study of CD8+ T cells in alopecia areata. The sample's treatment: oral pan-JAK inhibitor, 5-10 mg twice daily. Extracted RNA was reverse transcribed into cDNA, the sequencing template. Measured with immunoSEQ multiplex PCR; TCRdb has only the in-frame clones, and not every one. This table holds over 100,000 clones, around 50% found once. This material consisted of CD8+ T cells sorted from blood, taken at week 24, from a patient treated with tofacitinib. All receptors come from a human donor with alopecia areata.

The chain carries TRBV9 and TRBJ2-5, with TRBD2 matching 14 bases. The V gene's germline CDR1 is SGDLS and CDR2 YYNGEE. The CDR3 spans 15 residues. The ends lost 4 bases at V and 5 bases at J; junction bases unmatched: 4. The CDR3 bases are TGTGCCAGCAGCAGTGGGACTAGCGGGGGTGAGACCCAGTACTTC. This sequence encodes CASSSGTSGGETQYF.

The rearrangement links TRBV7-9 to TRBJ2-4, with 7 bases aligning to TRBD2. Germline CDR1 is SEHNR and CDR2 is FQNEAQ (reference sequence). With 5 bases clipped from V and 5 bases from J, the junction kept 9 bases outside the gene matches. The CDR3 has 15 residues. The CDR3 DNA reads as TGTGCCAGCAGCGAAAGGGAGGGGCGGGAAAACATTCAGTACTTC. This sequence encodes CASSEREGRENIQYF.

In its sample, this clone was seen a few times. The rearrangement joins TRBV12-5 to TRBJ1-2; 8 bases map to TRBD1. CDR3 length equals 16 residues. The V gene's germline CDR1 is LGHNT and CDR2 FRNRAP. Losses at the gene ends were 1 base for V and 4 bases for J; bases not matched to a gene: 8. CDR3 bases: TGTGCTAGTGGTTTGGGACAGGGGTATCCCCCCTATGGCTACACCTTC. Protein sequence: CASGLGQGYPPYGYTF.

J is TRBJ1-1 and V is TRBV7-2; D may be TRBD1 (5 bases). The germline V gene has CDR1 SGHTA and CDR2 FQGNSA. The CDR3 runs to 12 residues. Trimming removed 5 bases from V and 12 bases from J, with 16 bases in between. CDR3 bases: TGTGCCAGCAGCCATCGAATAAGACAGCCTTTCTTT. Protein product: CASSHRIRQPFF.

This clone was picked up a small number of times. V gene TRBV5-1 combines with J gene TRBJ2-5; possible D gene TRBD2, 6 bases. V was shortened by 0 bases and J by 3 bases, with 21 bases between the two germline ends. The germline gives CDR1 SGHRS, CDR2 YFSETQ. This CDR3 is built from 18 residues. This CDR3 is CASSLASLGTGVEETQYF. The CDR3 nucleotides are TGCGCCAGCAGCTTGGCGTCTCTGGGAACGGGGGTTGAAGAGACCCAGTACTTC.

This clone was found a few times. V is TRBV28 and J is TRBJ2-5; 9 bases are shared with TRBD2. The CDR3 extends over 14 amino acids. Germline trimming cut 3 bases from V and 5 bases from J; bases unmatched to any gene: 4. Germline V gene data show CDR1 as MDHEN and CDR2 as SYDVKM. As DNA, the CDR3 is TGTGCCAGCAGTTTTCAGCGGGGGGAGGAGACCCAGTACTTC. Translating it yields CASSFQRGEETQYF.

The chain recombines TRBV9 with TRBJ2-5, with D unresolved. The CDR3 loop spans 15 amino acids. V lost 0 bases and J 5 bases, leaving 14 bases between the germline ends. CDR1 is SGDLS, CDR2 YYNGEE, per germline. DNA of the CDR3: TGTGCCAGCAGCGTAGCGGGCAGTGAAAGGGAGACCCAGTACTTC. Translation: CASSVAGSERETQYF.

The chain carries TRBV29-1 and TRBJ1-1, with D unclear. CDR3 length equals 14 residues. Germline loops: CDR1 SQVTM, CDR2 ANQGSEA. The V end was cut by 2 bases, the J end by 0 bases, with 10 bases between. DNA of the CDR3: TGCAGCGTTGAATCCAGGCCGGTGAACACTGAAGCTTTCTTT. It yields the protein CSVESRPVNTEAFF. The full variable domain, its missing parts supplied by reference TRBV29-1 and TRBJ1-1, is SAVISQKPSRDICQRGTSLTIQCQVDSQVTMMFWYRQQPGQSLTLIATANQGSEATYESGFVIDKFPISRPNLTFSTLTVSNMSPEDSSIYLCSVESRPVNTEAFFGQGTRLTVV.

The CDR3 coding sequence is TGCGCCAGCAGCCAAGCTCGTCAATCAGATACGCAGTATTTT. It specifies CASSQARQSDTQYF. The chain uses TRBV4-3 and TRBJ2-3; D is uncertain. The CDR3 sequence is 14 residues long. V was pared by 1 base and J by 4 bases, with 9 bases between. Germline V lookup: CDR1 LGHNA, CDR2 YSLEER.

For the CDR3, the DNA is TGTGCCAGCAGCTTAAGAGGGGGTGCTAATCAGCCCCAGCATTTT. It encodes CASSLRGGANQPQHF. V gene TRBV9 combines with J gene TRBJ1-5; D is possibly TRBD1 (6 bases). The germline gives CDR1 SGDLS, CDR2 YYNGEE. Trimming took 4 bases from V and 4 from J, leaving 15 bases between them. The CDR3 length is 15 residues.

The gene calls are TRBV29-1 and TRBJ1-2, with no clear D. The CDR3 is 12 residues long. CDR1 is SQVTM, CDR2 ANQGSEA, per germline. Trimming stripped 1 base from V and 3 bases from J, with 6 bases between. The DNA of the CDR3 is TGCAGCGTTGAAGGGTCGGACTATGGCTACACCTTC. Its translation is CSVEGSDYGYTF. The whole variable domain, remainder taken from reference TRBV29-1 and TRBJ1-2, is SAVISQKPSRDICQRGTSLTIQCQVDSQVTMMFWYRQQPGQSLTLIATANQGSEATYESGFVIDKFPISRPNLTFSTLTVSNMSPEDSSIYLCSVEGSDYGYTFGSGTRLTVV.

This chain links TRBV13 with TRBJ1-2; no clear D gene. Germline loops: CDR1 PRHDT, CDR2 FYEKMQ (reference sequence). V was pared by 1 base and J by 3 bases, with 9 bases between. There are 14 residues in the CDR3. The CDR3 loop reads CASSLERGYYGYTF. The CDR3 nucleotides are TGTGCCAGCAGCTTAGAACGGGGTTACTATGGCTACACCTTC.

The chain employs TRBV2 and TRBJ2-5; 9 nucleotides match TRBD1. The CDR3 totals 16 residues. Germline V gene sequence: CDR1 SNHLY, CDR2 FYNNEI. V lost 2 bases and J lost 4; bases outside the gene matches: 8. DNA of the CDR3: TGTGCCAGCAGTGAACTCTGGGACAGGGAGCGAGAGACCCAGTACTTC. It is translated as CASSELWDRERETQYF. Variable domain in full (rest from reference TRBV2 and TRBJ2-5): EPEVTQTPSHQVTQMGQEVILRCVPISNHLYFYWYRQILGQKVEFLVSFYNNEISEKSEIFDDQFSVERPDGSNFTLKIRSTKLEDSAMYFCASSELWDRERETQYFGPGTRLLVL.

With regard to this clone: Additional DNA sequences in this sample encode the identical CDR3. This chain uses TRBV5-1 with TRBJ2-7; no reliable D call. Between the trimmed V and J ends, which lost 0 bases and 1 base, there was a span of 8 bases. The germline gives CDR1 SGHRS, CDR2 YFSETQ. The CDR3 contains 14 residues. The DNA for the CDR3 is TGCGCCAGCAGCTTGGAGGGTGGGTCCTACGAGCAGTACTTC. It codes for CASSLEGGSYEQYF.

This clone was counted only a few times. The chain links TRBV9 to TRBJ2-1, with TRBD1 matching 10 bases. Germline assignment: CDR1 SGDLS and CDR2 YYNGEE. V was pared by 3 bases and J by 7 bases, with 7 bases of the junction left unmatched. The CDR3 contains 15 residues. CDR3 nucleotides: TGTGCCAGCAGCGGAGAGACAGGGGGCCGGAATGAGCAGTTCTTC. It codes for CASSGETGGRNEQFF.

CDR3 protein: CASSLGRGYNYEQYF. DNA for the CDR3: TGTGCCAGCAGCTTAGGGCGGGGCTATAATTACGAGCAGTACTTC. The V gene is TRBV7-2, the J gene TRBJ2-7, with a tentative D call TRBD2 (6 bases). CDR1 is SGHTA and CDR2 is FQGNSA in the germline V gene. This CDR3 is 15 amino acids long. V gave up 1 base and J gave up 4 bases, with 14 bases separating them.

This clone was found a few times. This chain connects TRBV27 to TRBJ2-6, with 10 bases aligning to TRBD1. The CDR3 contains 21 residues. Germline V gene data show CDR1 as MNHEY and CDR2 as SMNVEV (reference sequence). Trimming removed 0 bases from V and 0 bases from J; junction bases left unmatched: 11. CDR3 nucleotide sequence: TGTGCCAGCAGTTTATCGCCTTACCGGGACAGGGGTAGCTCTGGGGCCAACGTCCTGACTTTC. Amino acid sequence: CASSLSPYRDRGSSGANVLTF.

CDR3 in amino acids: CASSLSGNSYEQYF. The CDR3 DNA is TGTGCCAGCAGCTTGTCCGGGAACTCCTACGAGCAGTACTTC. The gene calls are TRBV7-6 and TRBJ2-7, with D perhaps matching TRBD2 (5 bases). The CDR3 has 14 amino acids. V gave up 3 bases and J gave up 0 bases, with 9 bases separating them. Germline V gene sequence: CDR1 SGHVS, CDR2 FNYEAQ.

DNA for the CDR3: TGTGCCATCAGTGAGAGGAGCGGGGGGGCCGATGCAGATACGCAGTATTTT. Protein sequence: CAISERSGGADADTQYF. V gene TRBV10-3 combines with J gene TRBJ2-3; 10 nucleotides line up with TRBD2. Germline V gives CDR1 ENHRY, CDR2 SYGVKD. The CDR3 extends over 17 amino acids. V lost 2 bases, J lost 4 bases, and 9 bases stayed unmatched.

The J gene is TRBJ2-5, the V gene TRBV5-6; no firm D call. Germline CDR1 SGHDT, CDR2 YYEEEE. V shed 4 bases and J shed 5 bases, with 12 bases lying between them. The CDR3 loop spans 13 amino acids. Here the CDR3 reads CASSPEISETQYF. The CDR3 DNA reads TGTGCCAGCAGCCCAGAAATCTCCGAGACCCAGTACTTC.

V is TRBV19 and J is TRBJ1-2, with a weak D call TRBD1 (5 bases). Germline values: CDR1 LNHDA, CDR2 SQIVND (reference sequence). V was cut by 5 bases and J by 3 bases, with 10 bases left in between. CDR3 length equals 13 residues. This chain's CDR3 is CASSDRQYYGYTF. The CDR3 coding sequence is TGTGCCAGTAGTGACAGACAGTACTATGGCTACACCTTC.

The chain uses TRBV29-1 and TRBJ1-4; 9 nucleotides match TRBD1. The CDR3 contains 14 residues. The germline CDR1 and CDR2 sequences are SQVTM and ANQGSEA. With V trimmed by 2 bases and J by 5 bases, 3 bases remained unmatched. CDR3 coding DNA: TGCAGCGTTGAAACGGGACAGGGAAATGAAAAACTGTTTTTT. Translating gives CSVETGQGNEKLFF.

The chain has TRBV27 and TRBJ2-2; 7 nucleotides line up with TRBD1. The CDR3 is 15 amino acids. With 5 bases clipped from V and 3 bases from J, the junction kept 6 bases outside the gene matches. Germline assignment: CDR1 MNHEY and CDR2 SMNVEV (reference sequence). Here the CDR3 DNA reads TGTGCCAGCAGTCCGGGACAGTACGACACCGGGGAGCTGTTTTTT. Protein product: CASSPGQYDTGELFF.

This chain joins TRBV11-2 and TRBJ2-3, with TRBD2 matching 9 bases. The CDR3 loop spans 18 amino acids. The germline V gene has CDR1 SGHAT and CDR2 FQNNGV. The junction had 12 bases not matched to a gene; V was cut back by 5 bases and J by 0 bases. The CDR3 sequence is CASSPPGLARISTDTQYF. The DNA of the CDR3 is TGTGCCAGCAGCCCTCCGGGACTAGCCCGCATAAGCACAGATACGCAGTATTTT.

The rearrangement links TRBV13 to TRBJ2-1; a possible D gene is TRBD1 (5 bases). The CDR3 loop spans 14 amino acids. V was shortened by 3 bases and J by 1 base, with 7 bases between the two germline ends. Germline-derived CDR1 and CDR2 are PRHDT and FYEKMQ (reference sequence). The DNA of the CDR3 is TGTGCCAGCAGCTTGACAGATTCCTACAATGAGCAGTTCTTC. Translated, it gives CASSLTDSYNEQFF.

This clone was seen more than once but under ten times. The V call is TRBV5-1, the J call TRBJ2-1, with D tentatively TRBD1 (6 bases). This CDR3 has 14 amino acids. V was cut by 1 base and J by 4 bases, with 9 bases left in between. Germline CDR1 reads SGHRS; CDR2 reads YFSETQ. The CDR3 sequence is CASSLWGPYNEQFF. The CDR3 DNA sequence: TGCGCCAGCAGCTTGTGGGGGCCATACAATGAGCAGTTCTTC. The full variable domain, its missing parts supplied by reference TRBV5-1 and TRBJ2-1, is KAGVTQTPRYLIKTRGQQVTLSCSPISGHRSVSWYQQTPGQGLQFLFEYFSETQRNKGNFPGRFSGRQFSNSRSEMNVSTLELGDSALYLCASSLWGPYNEQFFGPGTRLTVL.

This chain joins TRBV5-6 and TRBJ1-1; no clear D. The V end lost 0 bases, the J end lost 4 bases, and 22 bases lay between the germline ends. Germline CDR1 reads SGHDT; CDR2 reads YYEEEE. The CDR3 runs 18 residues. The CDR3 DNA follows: TGTGCCAGCAGCTTGGGATCCGCCGGTATTTTGGAGATCACTGAAGCTTTCTTT. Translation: CASSLGSAGILEITEAFF.

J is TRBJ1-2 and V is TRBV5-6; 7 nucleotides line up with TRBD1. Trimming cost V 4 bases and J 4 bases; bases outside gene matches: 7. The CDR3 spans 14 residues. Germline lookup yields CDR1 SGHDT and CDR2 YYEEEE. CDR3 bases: TGTGCCAGCAGCCCCGGGGACAGTCCCTATGGCTACACCTTC. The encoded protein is CASSPGDSPYGYTF.

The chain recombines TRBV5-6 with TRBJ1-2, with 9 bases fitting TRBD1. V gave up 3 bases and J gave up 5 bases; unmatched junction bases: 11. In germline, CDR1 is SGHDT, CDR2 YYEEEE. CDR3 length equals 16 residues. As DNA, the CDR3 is TGTGCCAGCAGCTCCGGGACAGGGTTATCTCTTTATGGCTACACCTTC. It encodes CASSSGTGLSLYGYTF. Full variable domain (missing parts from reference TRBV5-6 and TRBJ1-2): DAGVTQSPTHLIKTRGQQVTLRCSPKSGHDTVSWYQQALGQGPQFIFQYYEEEERQRGNFPDRFSGHQFPNYSSELNVNALLLGDSALYLCASSSGTGLSLYGYTFGSGTRLTVV.

The CDR3, as DNA: TGTGCCAGCAGCGCCTCCGGGACTAGCGGGGGGGGTCAAGAGACCCAGTACTTC. Its protein product is CASSASGTSGGGQETQYF. The chain couples TRBV9 to TRBJ2-5, with 16 bases lining up with TRBD2. Per germline, CDR1 SGDLS and CDR2 YYNGEE. This CDR3 comprises 18 residues. Germline trimming cut 3 bases from V and 2 bases from J; bases unmatched to any gene: 7.

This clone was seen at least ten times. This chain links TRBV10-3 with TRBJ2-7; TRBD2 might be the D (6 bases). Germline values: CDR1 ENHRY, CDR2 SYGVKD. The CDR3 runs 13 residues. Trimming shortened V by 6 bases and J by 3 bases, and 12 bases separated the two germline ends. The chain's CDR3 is CAIRSPGDYEQYF. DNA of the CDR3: TGTGCCATCAGATCCCCGGGGGACTACGAGCAGTACTTC.